The rows below give T cell receptor beta chains drawn from one sample of a study of CD8 T cells in ankylosing spondylitis. TCRdb passed the 5' RACE reads through MiXCR, listing each CDR3 protein once. The sample lists about 510,000 distinct CDR3 sequences; about 5.2% were seen once. The sample comprised blood, either unsorted or a sorted T cell fraction (not recorded which). These TCRs come from a male donor with ankylosing spondylitis. CDR3s leave out the opening cysteine and the closing phenylalanine or tryptophan.

CDR3 protein	V gene	J gene
ASSSRQDTQY	TRBV7-2	TRBJ2-3
ASSGSGARQPQH	TRBV6-1	TRBJ1-5
ASSSNYEQY	TRBV5-1	TRBJ2-7
STNVLILGEKNYGYT	TRBV20-1	TRBJ1-2
ASSLSTSYNEQF	TRBV27	TRBJ2-1
ASSVRGRDTGELF	TRBV9	TRBJ2-2
ASSLDLMGGEQELF	TRBV5-1	TRBJ2-2
SARVAGGTDTQY	TRBV20-1	TRBJ2-3
ASSFGGGINYGYT	TRBV28	TRBJ1-2
SVGRLMNTEAF	TRBV29-1	TRBJ1-1
AGNAGTGGDEQF	TRBV2	TRBJ2-1